These 4 T cell receptor beta chains originate from one sample sequenced in a study of cytomegalovirus exposure and HLA in healthy donors (dated by TCRdb to about 2017). The library came from the immunoSEQ multiplex PCR assay. For the multiplex PCR, a mixture combining 60 forward primers for TCR Vbeta segments and 13 reverse primers for TCR Jbeta segments was used. Entries here come from immuneACCESS through TCRdb and include only in-frame sequences with V and J called. Some clones fail to appear in such tables; in the studies checked, an unresolved V gene covers under half of the shortfall, and the cause of the remainder is unknown. Here the sample has under 200,000 clones; 73% occur a single time. In total, the top ten clones hold approximately 2% of the sample. The source material was PBMCs. These receptors were taken from a woman in her 30s in good health and CMV-seronegative.

A few counts support this clone. The chain uses TRBV5-5 and TRBJ1-1, with 7 positions matching TRBD1. The CDR3 length is 15 residues. Germline assignment: CDR1 SGHKS and CDR2 YYEKEE (reference sequence). J gave up 4 bases and V 0 bases, and 6 bases lay outside the gene matches. In nucleotides, the CDR3 is TGTGCCAGCAGCTTGGGACAGGGAGGTATCACTGAAGCTTTCTTT. Protein sequence: CASSLGQGGITEAFF.

This clone was seen more than once but under ten times. This chain uses TRBV6-1 with TRBJ1-6, with 7 nucleotides matching TRBD1. V lost 0 bases to trimming and J lost 8 bases; unmatched junction nucleotides: 7. The germline V gene has CDR1 MNHNS and CDR2 SASEGT. The CDR3 extends over 16 amino acids. The CDR3 DNA reads TGTGCCAGCAGTGAAGCGCTGGGACAGAGCCATTCACCCCTCCACTTT. Translating gives CASSEALGQSHSPLHF.

CDR3 protein: CASSSPGTGIYYNEQFF. In DNA form, the CDR3 reads TGTGCCAGCAGCTCCCCCGGTACAGGGATCTACTACAATGAGCAGTTCTTC. The chain carries TRBV7-2 and TRBJ2-1, with D perhaps matching TRBD1 (6 bases). Per germline, CDR1 SGHTA and CDR2 FQGNSA. This CDR3 has 17 residues. Trimming shortened V by 4 bases and J by 3 bases, and 19 bases separated the two germline ends.

The gene calls are TRBV18 and TRBJ1-4, with no clear D. This CDR3 contains 15 residues. CDR1 is KGHSH and CDR2 is LQKENI in the germline V gene. The ends were cut back, 2 bases at V and 0 bases at J, with 7 bases in the middle. DNA for the CDR3: TGTGCCAGCTCACCATGCGTTACAACTAATGAAAAACTGTTTTTT. It specifies CASSPCVTTNEKLFF.